The 18 T cell receptor beta chains given below trace back to one sample, sequenced in a study of shared clonotypes between healthy human individuals. Only in-frame clones appear in the TCRdb table, and some are missing; sequencing was by immunoSEQ multiplex PCR. The repertoire includes under 2,500,000 clones, approximately 94% of them detected once, and around 0.13% sits in the top ten. Sample: naive CD4+ T cells sorted from blood. Subset here: CD45RA+ positively selected. The receptor set was obtained from a man younger than 35 in good health.

This chain uses TRBV28 with TRBJ1-1; tentative D call: TRBD1 (5 bases). CDR3 length equals 14 residues. The V and J ends lost 2 bases and 4 bases respectively, with 11 bases between them. Per the germline V gene, CDR1 is MDHEN and CDR2 is SYDVKM. CDR3 in amino acids: CASSLGGMGTEAFF. CDR3 bases: TGTGCCAGCAGTTTAGGGGGAATGGGCACTGAAGCTTTCTTT.

The genes are TRBV5-6 and TRBJ1-4; maybe TRBD1 (6 bases). The germline V and J ends were trimmed by 5 bases and 3 bases, with 20 bases remaining between them. The CDR3 has 17 residues. The germline V gene has CDR1 SGHDT and CDR2 YYEEEE. CDR3 in DNA: TGTGCCAGCAGACTCTTCACAGGGCGCGGCGCTAATGAAAAACTGTTTTTT. This translates into CASRLFTGRGANEKLFF. Full variable domain (rest looked up from reference TRBV5-6 and TRBJ1-4): DAGVTQSPTHLIKTRGQQVTLRCSPKSGHDTVSWYQQALGQGPQFIFQYYEEEERQRGNFPDRFSGHQFPNYSSELNVNALLLGDSALYLCASRLFTGRGANEKLFFGSGTQLSVL.

About this clone itself: Other DNA variants within this sample encode the same CDR3. This rearrangement joins TRBV19 to TRBJ1-1; D remains unclear. V lost 1 base, J lost 2 bases, and 5 bases lay in between. This CDR3 region has 13 residues. The germline V gene encodes CDR1 LNHDA and CDR2 SQIVND (reference sequence). CDR3 coding DNA: TGTGCCAGTAGTATAGGCAGAAACACTGAAGCTTTCTTT. Protein sequence: CASSIGRNTEAFF.

The J gene is TRBJ2-7, the V gene TRBV7-2; a possible D gene is TRBD2 (5 bases). CDR3 length: 13 amino acids. The germline V gene has CDR1 SGHTA and CDR2 FQGNSA. The V end was cut by 5 bases, the J end by 3 bases, with 11 bases between. CDR3 in DNA: TGTGCCAGCAGCCTCGGGATCTACTACGAGCAGTACTTC. Its translation: CASSLGIYYEQYF.

A single count supports this clone. This chain's CDR3 is CASRQRLENGELFF. The DNA of the CDR3 is TGTGCCAGCAGGCAAAGACTAGAGAACGGGGAGCTGTTTTTT. V usage is TRBV2 and J usage is TRBJ2-2, with D possibly TRBD2 on 6 matching bases. The V end lost 6 bases, the J end lost 7 bases, and 15 bases lay between the germline ends. From germline, CDR1 is SNHLY and CDR2 FYNNEI. The length of the CDR3 is 14 residues.

This clone has more than one count but fewer than ten. Other DNA sequences within the sample encode an identical CDR3. The rearrangement uses TRBV5-1 and TRBJ2-5; D remains unclear. The CDR3 has 13 amino acids. Per germline, CDR1 SGHRS and CDR2 YFSETQ. The germline V and J ends were trimmed by 0 bases and 1 base, with 4 bases remaining between them. In DNA, the CDR3 is TGCGCCAGCAGCTTGGCATCCCAAGAGACCCAGTACTTC. This translates into CASSLASQETQYF.

This chain connects TRBV2 to TRBJ2-2; no clear D gene. This CDR3 is 15 amino acids long. The germline CDR1 and CDR2 sequences are SNHLY and FYNNEI. Between the trimmed V and J ends, which lost 2 bases and 1 base, there was a span of 8 bases. The CDR3 DNA is TGTGCCAGCAGTGAAATGGCAGTGAACACCGGGGAGCTGTTTTTT. Its translation: CASSEMAVNTGELFF.

The V call is TRBV9, the J call TRBJ1-3; D is possibly TRBD1 (6 bases). Trimming shortened V by 4 bases and J by 0 bases, and 8 bases separated the two germline ends. Germline V gene sequence: CDR1 SGDLS, CDR2 YYNGEE. CDR3 length: 14 amino acids. In DNA, the CDR3 is TGTGCCAGCAGCTCGGACAGCTCTGGAAACACCATATATTTT. Encoded protein: CASSSDSSGNTIYF.

CDR3 sequence reads: CASTPPGPEAGPQHF. Written as DNA, the CDR3 is TGTGCCAGCACCCCCCCCGGCCCCGAGGCTGGGCCCCAGCATTTT. This chain connects TRBV28 to TRBJ1-5, with D uncertain. V lost 7 bases and J 9 bases, leaving 22 bases between the germline ends. The CDR3 contains 15 residues. CDR1 is MDHEN, CDR2 SYDVKM, per germline.

As to this clone: Other DNA sequences in the sample encode the same CDR3. V usage is TRBV5-1 and J usage is TRBJ1-5; weak D call: TRBD1 (6 bases). Trimming took off 2 bases at V and 0 bases at J, with 9 bases between the two ends. CDR1 and CDR2 (germline): SGHRS, YFSETQ. The CDR3 covers 15 residues. The CDR3: CASSLEGGSNQPQHF. In DNA, the CDR3 is TGCGCCAGCAGCTTAGAGGGGGGTAGCAATCAGCCCCAGCATTTT.

This rearrangement joins TRBV5-1 to TRBJ1-1, with 7 positions matching TRBD1. Germline loops: CDR1 SGHRS, CDR2 YFSETQ. The CDR3 contains 17 residues. The J segment lost 1 base and the V segment lost 4 bases, leaving 13 bases of the junction unmatched. The CDR3 is CASSPFVQGQKNTEAFF. For the CDR3, the DNA is TGCGCCAGCAGCCCCTTCGTACAGGGACAGAAGAACACTGAAGCTTTCTTT.

The DNA for the CDR3 is TGCGCCAGTCCCTGGACTGAAGCTTTCTTT. The encoded protein is CASPWTEAFF. V is TRBV10-2 and J is TRBJ1-1; no clear D gene. Germline V gene data show CDR1 as WSHSY and CDR2 as SAAADI. Trimming removed 9 bases from V and 5 bases from J, with 7 bases in between. CDR3 length equals 10 residues.

The chain uses TRBV6-6 and TRBJ1-6; no clear D gene. CDR1 is MNHNY and CDR2 is SVGAGI in the germline V gene (reference sequence). This CDR3 is built from 14 residues. Trimming removed 0 bases from V and 10 bases from J, with 10 bases in between. Written as DNA, the CDR3 is TGTGCCAGCAGTTACTCGAGTCTGGGCTCACCCCTCCACTTT. This gives the protein CASSYSSLGSPLHF.

This chain uses TRBV27 with TRBJ1-2, with TRBD1 matching over 8 bases. The CDR3 sequence is 17 residues long. The V gene's germline CDR1 is MNHEY and CDR2 SMNVEV (reference sequence). Trimming removed 3 bases from V and 7 bases from J; junction bases left unmatched: 16. The chain's CDR3 is CASSLDPTQGAGGGYTF. DNA of the CDR3: TGTGCCAGCAGTTTGGACCCCACCCAGGGGGCGGGGGGTGGCTACACCTTC.

This clone was found once. This chain uses TRBV6-1 with TRBJ2-7; the D gene is possibly TRBD2 (6 bases). V was pared by 6 bases and J by 3 bases, with 15 bases between. Germline CDR1 and CDR2: MNHNS and SASEGT. There are 14 residues in the CDR3. DNA for the CDR3: TGTGCCAGCAGGAAACCGGGACTCATCTACGAGCAGTACTTC. This translates into CASRKPGLIYEQYF.

The chain links TRBV18 to TRBJ2-5; maybe TRBD2 (5 bases). This CDR3 spans 15 amino acids. Germline assignment: CDR1 KGHSH and CDR2 LQKENI. Trimming took off 2 bases at V and 1 base at J, with 11 bases between the two ends. CDR3 protein: CASSPRSGTQETQYF. The CDR3 nucleotides read TGTGCCAGCTCACCAAGAAGCGGAACCCAAGAGACCCAGTACTTC.

The chain joins TRBV28 to TRBJ1-4, with D possibly TRBD1 on 6 matching bases. The CDR3 runs 18 residues. Germline CDR1 is MDHEN and CDR2 is SYDVKM. With 6 bases removed from V and 8 bases from J, the gap between germline ends came to 28 bases. The CDR3 coding sequence is TGTGCCAGCAGGGAGACTTATTCGGACAGTCGAAGTGGGGAAAAACTGTTTTTT. Encoded protein: CASRETYSDSRSGEKLFF.

This chain uses TRBV4-1 with TRBJ1-3; D remains ambiguous. Looked up from germline, CDR1 is MGHRA and CDR2 is YSYEKL. The CDR3 contains 14 residues. V shed 6 bases and J shed 0 bases, with 9 bases lying between them. CDR3 sequence (DNA): TGCGCCAGCAGTTATGACCACTCTGGAAACACCATATATTTT. Its protein is CASSYDHSGNTIYF.